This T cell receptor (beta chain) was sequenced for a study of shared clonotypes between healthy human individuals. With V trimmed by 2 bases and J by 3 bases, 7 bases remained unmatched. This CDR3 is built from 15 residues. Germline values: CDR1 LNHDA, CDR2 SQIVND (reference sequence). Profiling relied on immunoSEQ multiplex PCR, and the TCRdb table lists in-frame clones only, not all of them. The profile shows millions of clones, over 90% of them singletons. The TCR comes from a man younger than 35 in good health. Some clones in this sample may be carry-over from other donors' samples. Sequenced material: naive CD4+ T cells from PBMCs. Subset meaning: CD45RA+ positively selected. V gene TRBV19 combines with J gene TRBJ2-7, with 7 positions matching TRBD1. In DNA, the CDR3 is TGTGCCAGTAGTATAACTCGACAGGGCGGCTACGAGCAGTACTTC. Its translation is CASSITRQGGYEQYF.